The rows below give T cell receptor beta chains drawn from one sample of a study of sequential checkpoint blockade in melanoma. TCRdb's copy holds only in-frame clones and misses some; the assay was immunoSEQ multiplex PCR. Of around 19,000 clones listed, about 70% are singletons. The specimen was CD8+ T cells sorted from blood (inferred from file names), collected from a patient given nivolumab and ipilimumab in sequence. The receptors originated from a human donor with melanoma. The CDR3 runs from the conserved cysteine through the conserved F or W. A D gene is named only where the DNA matches it firmly. The listing skips clone size in some rows; elsewhere it reads once, few, many or a size class.

cdr3_length | d_call | j_call | v_call | clone_size | cdr3_nt | cdr3_aa
14 | NA | TRBJ1-5 | TRBV6-6 | NA | TGTGCCAGCAGTTACAGAGCCTCCAATCAGCCCCAGCATTTT | CASSYRASNQPQHF
15 | NA | TRBJ1-5 | TRBV28 | NA | TGTGCCAGCATCCACACCCGTTATAGCAATCAGCCCCAGCATTTT | CASIHTRYSNQPQHF
13 | NA | TRBJ1-2 | TRBV5-6 | NA | TGTGCCAGCAGCCCGGGGGGGCTAGATGGCTACACCTTC | CASSPGGLDGYTF
16 | NA | TRBJ2-2 | TRBV9 | once | TGTGCCAGCAGCGCTCCATTAGGGAGAGACACCGGGGAGCTGTTTTTT | CASSAPLGRDTGELFF
16 | NA | TRBJ2-7 | TRBV7-9 | NA | TGTGCCAGCAGCTCCTCTAGACGACCGAGCTCCTACGAGCAGTACTTC | CASSSSRRPSSYEQYF
16 | NA | TRBJ1-6 | TRBV28 | few | TGTGCCAGCAGTTTAAGTCTAGGAGATCCCAATTCACCCCTCCACTTT | CASSLSLGDPNSPLHF
14 | TRBD1 | TRBJ1-5 | TRBV2 | NA | TGTGCCAGCAGTGAATGGAGGACAGGGCAGCCCCAGCATTTT | CASSEWRTGQPQHF
13 | NA | TRBJ1-4 | TRBV9 | NA | TGTGCCAGCAGCGACGGGAGTAGTGAAAAACTGTTTTTT | CASSDGSSEKLFF
13 | NA | TRBJ1-5 | TRBV7-9 | few | TGTGCCAGCAGCTGGGGCAGGGATCAGCCCCAGCATTTT | CASSWGRDQPQHF
15 | NA | TRBJ2-5 | TRBV7-6 | NA | TGTGCCAGCAGCTCTCGACAGAACGCCCAAGAGACCCAGTACTTC | CASSSRQNAQETQYF
17 | TRBD1 | TRBJ1-1 | TRBV19 | NA | TGTGCCAGTAGTATTTTCCGGGACAGGGTGCGGGACACTGAAGCTTTCTTT | CASSIFRDRVRDTEAFF
13 | TRBD1 | TRBJ2-7 | TRBV27 | NA | TGTGCCAGCAGTCGGACAGGGGACTACGAGCAGTACTTC | CASSRTGDYEQYF
15 | TRBD2 | TRBJ2-1 | TRBV7-3 | NA | TGTGCCAGCAGCTCTTGGGCGGGGGGCCCCAATGAGCAGTTCTTC | CASSSWAGGPNEQFF
14 | TRBD1 | TRBJ2-1 | TRBV5-6 | NA | TGTGCCAGCAGCTTCGGGACAGGGGGTTACGAGCAGTTCTTC | CASSFGTGGYEQFF
14 | NA | TRBJ2-7 | TRBV9 | few | TGTGCCAGCAGCGCGGAGGACGGAAGATACGAGCAGTACTTC | CASSAEDGRYEQYF
14 | TRBD1 | TRBJ2-7 | TRBV5-1 | NA | TGCGCCAGCAGCCTTAGGACAGGGAGCAACGAGCAGTACTTC | CASSLRTGSNEQYF
14 | NA | TRBJ1-1 | TRBV6-1 | NA | TGTGCCAGCTCAGGGGAGAGGGACGGCGGTGGAGCTTTCTTT | CASSGERDGGGAFF
14 | TRBD1 | TRBJ2-7 | TRBV7-9 | NA | TGTGCCAGCAGCACCGGGACAGACACCTACGAGCAGTACTTC | CASSTGTDTYEQYF
13 | NA | TRBJ2-2 | TRBV29-1 | NA | TGCAGCGTTGATTGGGAGACCACCGGGGAGCTGTTTTTT | CSVDWETTGELFF
14 | NA | TRBJ1-3 | TRBV5-3 | NA | TGTGCCAGAAGCTTGTGCAGGGGCGGAAACACCATATATTTT | CARSLCRGGNTIYF
14 | NA | TRBJ2-7 | TRBV5-8 | NA | TGTGCCAGCAGCCAGGATAATACGGTCTACGAGCAGTACTTC | CASSQDNTVYEQYF
17 | TRBD1 | TRBJ1-2 | TRBV9 | NA | TGTGCCAGCAGCGTAGAGGCAGGGGGCGCCGTACTCTCTGGCTACACCTTC | CASSVEAGGAVLSGYTF
13 | NA | TRBJ1-1 | TRBV10-3 | few | TGTGCCATCGGGGAGGGCCCTAACACTGAAGCTTTCTTT | CAIGEGPNTEAFF
14 | NA | TRBJ2-7 | TRBV7-9 | NA | TGTGCCAGCAGCCCCGGGACATCCCCCTACGAGCAGTACTTC | CASSPGTSPYEQYF
15 | TRBD1 | TRBJ1-1 | TRBV4-2 | NA | TGTGCCAGCAGCTTAACTGGGACAGGGGAGGAGAAAGCTTTCTTT | CASSLTGTGEEKAFF
15 | TRBD2 | TRBJ2-5 | TRBV9 | NA | TGTGCCAGCAGCGTAGGCGGGGGAGCCCAAGAGACCCAGTACTTC | CASSVGGGAQETQYF
14 | TRBD1 | TRBJ1-2 | TRBV28 | NA | TGTGCCAGCAGTTCGTCGACAGGGTTCTATGGCTACACCTTC | CASSSSTGFYGYTF
13 | TRBD2 | TRBJ2-1 | TRBV2 | NA | TGTGCCAGCCGAGCGGGGGGGCCCAATGAGCAGTTCTTC | CASRAGGPNEQFF
19 | TRBD2 | TRBJ2-3 | TRBV6-1 | NA | TGTGCCAGCAGTGAAATTGTGGGACTAGCGGGGGGGCCGGCAGATACGCAGTATTTT | CASSEIVGLAGGPADTQYF
13 | NA | TRBJ2-5 | TRBV6-6 | NA | TGTGCCAGCAGCACCCGGGAGCAAGAGACCCAGTACTTC | CASSTREQETQYF
15 | TRBD1 | TRBJ1-2 | TRBV5-4 | NA | TGTGCCAGCAATCCTATGGGGCAGGGGGCGAATGGCTACACCTTC | CASNPMGQGANGYTF
16 | TRBD2 | TRBJ2-2 | TRBV7-2 | NA | TGTGCCAGCACCCCTGGACTAGCGGGGGTAACCGGGGAGCTGTTTTTT | CASTPGLAGVTGELFF
13 | NA | TRBJ1-1 | TRBV6-5 | few | TGTGCCAGCAGTGAAGGAGAGGTCACTGAAGCTTTCTTT | CASSEGEVTEAFF
17 | NA | TRBJ1-5 | TRBV21-1 | large | TGTGCCAGCAACAGGGACAGGGGGCGCGGCGGGGATCAGCCCCAGCATTTT | CASNRDRGRGGDQPQHF
13 | NA | TRBJ1-1 | TRBV7-6 | NA | TGTGCCAGCAGCTTTTCAGGCAGCGGTGAAGCTTTCTTT | CASSFSGSGEAFF
13 | TRBD1 | TRBJ1-1 | TRBV10-1 | NA | TGCGCCAGCAGTGAACAGGGGCAGAATGAAGCTTTCTTT | CASSEQGQNEAFF
14 | NA | TRBJ1-1 | TRBV4-1 | NA | TGCGCCAGCAGCCAATACAGGGCGAACACTGAAGCTTTCTTT | CASSQYRANTEAFF
15 | NA | TRBJ2-5 | TRBV7-8 | NA | TGTGCCAGCAGCTCGTGGGGGGAAGGGGAAGAGACCCAGTACTTC | CASSSWGEGEETQYF
16 | TRBD2 | TRBJ2-5 | TRBV4-2 | few | TGTGCCAGCAGCCAAGGGGGCGGGGGGGCCGCAGAGACCCAGTACTTC | CASSQGGGGAAETQYF
15 | NA | TRBJ2-5 | TRBV9 | NA | TGTGCCAGCAGCGTAGCAGGGGTACTTTCGGAGACCCAGTACTTC | CASSVAGVLSETQYF
13 | NA | TRBJ2-7 | TRBV19 | NA | TGTGCCAGTAGTATCTCCAGGGGCTACGAGCAGTACTTC | CASSISRGYEQYF
13 | NA | TRBJ2-3 | TRBV9 | NA | TGTGCCAGCAGGCCCCATGCGGCAGATACGCAGTATTTT | CASRPHAADTQYF